Shown below are 19 T cell receptor beta chains from a single sample sequenced in a study of identical twins. TCRdb analysed the 5' RACE reads with MiXCR anew, one entry per CDR3 protein. The table shows approximately 680,000 distinct CDR3 sequences, with 7.1% occurring only once. The sample was also reused in another study, on yellow fever vaccine responses in identical twins.

Material for sequencing was PBMCs. The receptor source for this set is a young woman in good health.

A few counts support this clonotype. CDR3 region: CATSGGPSEYNEQFF. The CDR3 nucleotides read TGTGCCACCAGCGGGGGGCCTAGCGAGTACAATGAGCAGTTCTTC. The rearrangement joins TRBV24-1 to TRBJ2-1; TRBD2 might be the D (7 bases). The length of the CDR3 is 15 residues. CDR1 and CDR2 (germline): KGHDR, SFDVKD. V was clipped by 7 bases and J by 4 bases, with 16 bases between them.

This clonotype appeared a few times. This sequence joins TRBV5-1 and TRBJ2-5; 16 nucleotides line up with TRBD2. This CDR3 has 16 residues. With V trimmed by 3 bases and J by 5 bases, 4 bases remained unmatched. Germline V gene lookup returns CDR1 SGHRS and CDR2 YFSETQ. The CDR3 DNA sequence: TGCGCCAGCAGCTCTCCGGGACTAGCGGGAGGGGAGACCCAGTACTTC. Protein sequence: CASSSPGLAGGETQYF.

This clonotype has at least ten counts. The chain uses TRBV10-3 and TRBJ2-1; 14 nucleotides line up with TRBD2. The germline V gene encodes CDR1 ENHRY and CDR2 SYGVKD. V lost 1 base and J lost 6; bases outside the gene matches: 2. The CDR3 consists of 16 residues. In nucleotides, the CDR3 is TGTGCCATCAGTGAGTTGGGGACTAGCGGGAGCAATGAGCAGTTCTTC. It is translated as CAISELGTSGSNEQFF.

This clonotype was seen a handful of times. The chain combines TRBV6-1 with TRBJ2-3; no clear D gene. The CDR3 sequence is 13 residues long. Germline V gene sequence: CDR1 MNHNS, CDR2 SASEGT. V lost 11 bases to trimming and J lost 2 bases, with 14 bases between them. The CDR3 DNA is TGTGCCGCCGCCCGACAAGTCACAGATACGCAGTATTTT. This codes for CAAARQVTDTQYF.

This clonotype was observed many times. The chain joins TRBV29-1 to TRBJ1-5; 9 nucleotides agree with TRBD1. CDR1 and CDR2 from the germline V gene are SQVTM and ANQGSEA. V trimming: 6 bases; J trimming: 6 bases; junction bases outside the gene matches: 3. The CDR3 extends over 12 amino acids. The CDR3 spells CSVGQGSQPQHF. The CDR3 nucleotides are TGCAGCGTAGGACAGGGGAGTCAGCCCCAGCATTTT.

This clonotype was detected a few times. The chain recombines TRBV7-9 with TRBJ2-3; D may match TRBD1 or TRBD2 (5 bases each). Germline V gene lookup returns CDR1 SEHNR and CDR2 FQNEAQ (reference sequence). This CDR3 comprises 15 residues. Trimming stripped 3 bases from V and 1 base from J, with 11 bases between. The CDR3 loop reads CASSLGTDRTDTQYF. The CDR3, as DNA: TGTGCCAGCAGCTTGGGGACGGATCGCACAGATACGCAGTATTTT.

This clonotype has a count of ten or more. V usage is TRBV6-1 and J usage is TRBJ1-2; maybe TRBD1 (5 bases). The V and J ends lost 7 bases and 0 bases respectively, with 6 bases between them. The germline V gene encodes CDR1 MNHNS and CDR2 SASEGT. This CDR3 region has 12 residues. The CDR3 reads CASKQANYGYTF. In DNA form, the CDR3 reads TGTGCCAGCAAACAGGCTAACTATGGCTACACCTTC.

There are a few counts of this clonotype. This chain links TRBV20-1 with TRBJ1-2; a weak D match, TRBD1 (6 bases). V gave up 3 bases and J gave up 6 bases, with 8 bases separating them. CDR1 is DFQATT and CDR2 is SNEGSKA in the germline V gene (reference sequence). The CDR3 runs to 11 residues. CDR3 sequence (DNA): TGCAGTGCTAGTAGGGGGGATGGCTACACCTTC. This codes for CSASRGDGYTF.

This clonotype was found a few times. V gene TRBV7-7 combines with J gene TRBJ2-3, with no clear D. Germline CDR1 is SSHAT and CDR2 is FNYEAQ (reference sequence). Trimming removed 5 bases at V and 6 bases at J, with 15 bases between. The CDR3 is 14 amino acids. The CDR3 reads CASSPHSRPDTQYF. CDR3 DNA sequence: TGTGCCAGCAGCCCCCATAGCCGGCCGGATACGCAGTATTTT.

This clonotype was found many times. The V call is TRBV12-5, the J call TRBJ1-1, with D tentatively TRBD1 (5 bases). This CDR3 contains 13 residues. Germline V CDR1 and CDR2: LGHNT, FRNRAP. V dropped 4 bases and J dropped 5 bases, with 11 bases sitting between them. The DNA of the CDR3 is TGTGCTAGTGGTTCCGGGGCGTGGACTGAAGCTTTCTTT. Amino acids: CASGSGAWTEAFF.

This clonotype was counted ten times or more. The chain employs TRBV6-1 and TRBJ1-2; D may be TRBD1 (6 bases). V was trimmed by 6 bases and J by 2 bases, leaving 10 bases between them. The germline V gene has CDR1 MNHNS and CDR2 SASEGT. This CDR3 has 13 residues. The CDR3 DNA reads as TGTGCCAGCAGCGGACAGAAGAACTATGGCTACACCTTC. This codes for CASSGQKNYGYTF.

This chain joins TRBV7-8 and TRBJ2-1; tentatively, D is TRBD2 (6 bases). Germline-derived CDR1 and CDR2 are SGHVS and FQNEAQ. V lost 2 bases and J 0 bases, leaving 17 bases between the germline ends. The CDR3 loop spans 18 amino acids. CDR3 residues: CASSLRVAAGSSYNEQFF. DNA of the CDR3: TGTGCCAGCAGCTTACGGGTGGCTGCGGGGAGCTCCTACAATGAGCAGTTCTTC.

V is TRBV12-3 or TRBV12-4 and J is TRBJ2-3; D assignment may be TRBD1 or TRBD2 (5 bases each). The V end was cut by 3 bases, the J end by 4 bases, with 14 bases between. CDR3 length: 15 amino acids. CDR3 in amino acids: CASSLSYQGPDTQYF. The CDR3 DNA reads TGTGCCAGCAGTTTGTCGTATCAGGGACCAGATACGCAGTATTTT.

This clonotype was seen a handful of times. This chain uses TRBV7-9 with TRBJ2-5; D ambiguous. The V gene's germline CDR1 is SEHNR and CDR2 FQNEAQ (reference sequence). Trimming took off 1 base at V and 10 bases at J, with 7 bases between the two ends. The CDR3 is made up of 11 amino acids. CDR3: CASSLDYRQYF. In DNA, the CDR3 is TGTGCCAGCAGCTTAGACTATCGCCAGTACTTC.

This clonotype turned up a few times. V and J are TRBV24-1 and TRBJ2-2; D is ambiguous. The CDR3 is made up of 15 amino acids. The germline gives CDR1 KGHDR, CDR2 SFDVKD. Trimming removed 4 bases from V and 2 bases from J, with 10 bases in between. This chain's CDR3 is CATSETLSNTGELFF. Here the CDR3 DNA reads TGTGCCACCAGTGAGACCTTAAGCAACACCGGGGAGCTGTTTTTT.

The chain employs TRBV28 and TRBJ2-3; 10 bases agree with TRBD1. The CDR3 totals 15 residues. V lost 5 bases to trimming and J lost 4 bases; unmatched junction nucleotides: 6. CDR1 MDHEN and CDR2 SYDVKM come from the germline V gene. The CDR3 reads CASSVRDRGADTQYF. The CDR3 region has the DNA TGTGCCAGCAGTGTTCGGGACAGGGGCGCAGATACGCAGTATTTT.

This clonotype occurred many times. The V and J genes are TRBV21-1 and TRBJ1-6; the table's D call of TRBD1 was not tested on the DNA. TRBV21-1 is given as a pseudogene. This CDR3 comprises 19 residues. The CDR3 sequence is CASSKTWDIIDYINSPLHF. The CDR3 DNA reads as TGTGCCAGCAGCAAAACGTGGGACATCATTGATTATATTAATTCACCCCTCCACTTT.

A single count supports this clonotype. One junction end disagrees with the germline gene, perhaps due to a read error. The chain couples TRBV15 to TRBJ2-3, with D perhaps matching TRBD2 (5 bases). Germline V lookup: CDR1 LNHNV, CDR2 YYDKDF (reference sequence). The CDR3 is 19 amino acids. In DNA, the CDR3 is TGTGCCATCAGCACCTACCGATATCGCGGGTCAACTAGCACAGATACGCAGTATTTT. Amino acids: CAISTYRYRGSTSTDTQYF.

This clonotype turned up a few times. The chain uses TRBV2 and TRBJ1-5; D not certain. V was shortened by 1 base and J by 0 bases, with 22 bases between the two germline ends. This CDR3 comprises 20 residues. Germline V gene sequence: CDR1 SNHLY, CDR2 FYNNEI. In DNA form, the CDR3 reads TGTGCCAGCAGTGAAGGAGAATGGTTCGGCGGGGATTATAGCAATCAGCCCCAGCATTTT. This encodes CASSEGEWFGGDYSNQPQHF.